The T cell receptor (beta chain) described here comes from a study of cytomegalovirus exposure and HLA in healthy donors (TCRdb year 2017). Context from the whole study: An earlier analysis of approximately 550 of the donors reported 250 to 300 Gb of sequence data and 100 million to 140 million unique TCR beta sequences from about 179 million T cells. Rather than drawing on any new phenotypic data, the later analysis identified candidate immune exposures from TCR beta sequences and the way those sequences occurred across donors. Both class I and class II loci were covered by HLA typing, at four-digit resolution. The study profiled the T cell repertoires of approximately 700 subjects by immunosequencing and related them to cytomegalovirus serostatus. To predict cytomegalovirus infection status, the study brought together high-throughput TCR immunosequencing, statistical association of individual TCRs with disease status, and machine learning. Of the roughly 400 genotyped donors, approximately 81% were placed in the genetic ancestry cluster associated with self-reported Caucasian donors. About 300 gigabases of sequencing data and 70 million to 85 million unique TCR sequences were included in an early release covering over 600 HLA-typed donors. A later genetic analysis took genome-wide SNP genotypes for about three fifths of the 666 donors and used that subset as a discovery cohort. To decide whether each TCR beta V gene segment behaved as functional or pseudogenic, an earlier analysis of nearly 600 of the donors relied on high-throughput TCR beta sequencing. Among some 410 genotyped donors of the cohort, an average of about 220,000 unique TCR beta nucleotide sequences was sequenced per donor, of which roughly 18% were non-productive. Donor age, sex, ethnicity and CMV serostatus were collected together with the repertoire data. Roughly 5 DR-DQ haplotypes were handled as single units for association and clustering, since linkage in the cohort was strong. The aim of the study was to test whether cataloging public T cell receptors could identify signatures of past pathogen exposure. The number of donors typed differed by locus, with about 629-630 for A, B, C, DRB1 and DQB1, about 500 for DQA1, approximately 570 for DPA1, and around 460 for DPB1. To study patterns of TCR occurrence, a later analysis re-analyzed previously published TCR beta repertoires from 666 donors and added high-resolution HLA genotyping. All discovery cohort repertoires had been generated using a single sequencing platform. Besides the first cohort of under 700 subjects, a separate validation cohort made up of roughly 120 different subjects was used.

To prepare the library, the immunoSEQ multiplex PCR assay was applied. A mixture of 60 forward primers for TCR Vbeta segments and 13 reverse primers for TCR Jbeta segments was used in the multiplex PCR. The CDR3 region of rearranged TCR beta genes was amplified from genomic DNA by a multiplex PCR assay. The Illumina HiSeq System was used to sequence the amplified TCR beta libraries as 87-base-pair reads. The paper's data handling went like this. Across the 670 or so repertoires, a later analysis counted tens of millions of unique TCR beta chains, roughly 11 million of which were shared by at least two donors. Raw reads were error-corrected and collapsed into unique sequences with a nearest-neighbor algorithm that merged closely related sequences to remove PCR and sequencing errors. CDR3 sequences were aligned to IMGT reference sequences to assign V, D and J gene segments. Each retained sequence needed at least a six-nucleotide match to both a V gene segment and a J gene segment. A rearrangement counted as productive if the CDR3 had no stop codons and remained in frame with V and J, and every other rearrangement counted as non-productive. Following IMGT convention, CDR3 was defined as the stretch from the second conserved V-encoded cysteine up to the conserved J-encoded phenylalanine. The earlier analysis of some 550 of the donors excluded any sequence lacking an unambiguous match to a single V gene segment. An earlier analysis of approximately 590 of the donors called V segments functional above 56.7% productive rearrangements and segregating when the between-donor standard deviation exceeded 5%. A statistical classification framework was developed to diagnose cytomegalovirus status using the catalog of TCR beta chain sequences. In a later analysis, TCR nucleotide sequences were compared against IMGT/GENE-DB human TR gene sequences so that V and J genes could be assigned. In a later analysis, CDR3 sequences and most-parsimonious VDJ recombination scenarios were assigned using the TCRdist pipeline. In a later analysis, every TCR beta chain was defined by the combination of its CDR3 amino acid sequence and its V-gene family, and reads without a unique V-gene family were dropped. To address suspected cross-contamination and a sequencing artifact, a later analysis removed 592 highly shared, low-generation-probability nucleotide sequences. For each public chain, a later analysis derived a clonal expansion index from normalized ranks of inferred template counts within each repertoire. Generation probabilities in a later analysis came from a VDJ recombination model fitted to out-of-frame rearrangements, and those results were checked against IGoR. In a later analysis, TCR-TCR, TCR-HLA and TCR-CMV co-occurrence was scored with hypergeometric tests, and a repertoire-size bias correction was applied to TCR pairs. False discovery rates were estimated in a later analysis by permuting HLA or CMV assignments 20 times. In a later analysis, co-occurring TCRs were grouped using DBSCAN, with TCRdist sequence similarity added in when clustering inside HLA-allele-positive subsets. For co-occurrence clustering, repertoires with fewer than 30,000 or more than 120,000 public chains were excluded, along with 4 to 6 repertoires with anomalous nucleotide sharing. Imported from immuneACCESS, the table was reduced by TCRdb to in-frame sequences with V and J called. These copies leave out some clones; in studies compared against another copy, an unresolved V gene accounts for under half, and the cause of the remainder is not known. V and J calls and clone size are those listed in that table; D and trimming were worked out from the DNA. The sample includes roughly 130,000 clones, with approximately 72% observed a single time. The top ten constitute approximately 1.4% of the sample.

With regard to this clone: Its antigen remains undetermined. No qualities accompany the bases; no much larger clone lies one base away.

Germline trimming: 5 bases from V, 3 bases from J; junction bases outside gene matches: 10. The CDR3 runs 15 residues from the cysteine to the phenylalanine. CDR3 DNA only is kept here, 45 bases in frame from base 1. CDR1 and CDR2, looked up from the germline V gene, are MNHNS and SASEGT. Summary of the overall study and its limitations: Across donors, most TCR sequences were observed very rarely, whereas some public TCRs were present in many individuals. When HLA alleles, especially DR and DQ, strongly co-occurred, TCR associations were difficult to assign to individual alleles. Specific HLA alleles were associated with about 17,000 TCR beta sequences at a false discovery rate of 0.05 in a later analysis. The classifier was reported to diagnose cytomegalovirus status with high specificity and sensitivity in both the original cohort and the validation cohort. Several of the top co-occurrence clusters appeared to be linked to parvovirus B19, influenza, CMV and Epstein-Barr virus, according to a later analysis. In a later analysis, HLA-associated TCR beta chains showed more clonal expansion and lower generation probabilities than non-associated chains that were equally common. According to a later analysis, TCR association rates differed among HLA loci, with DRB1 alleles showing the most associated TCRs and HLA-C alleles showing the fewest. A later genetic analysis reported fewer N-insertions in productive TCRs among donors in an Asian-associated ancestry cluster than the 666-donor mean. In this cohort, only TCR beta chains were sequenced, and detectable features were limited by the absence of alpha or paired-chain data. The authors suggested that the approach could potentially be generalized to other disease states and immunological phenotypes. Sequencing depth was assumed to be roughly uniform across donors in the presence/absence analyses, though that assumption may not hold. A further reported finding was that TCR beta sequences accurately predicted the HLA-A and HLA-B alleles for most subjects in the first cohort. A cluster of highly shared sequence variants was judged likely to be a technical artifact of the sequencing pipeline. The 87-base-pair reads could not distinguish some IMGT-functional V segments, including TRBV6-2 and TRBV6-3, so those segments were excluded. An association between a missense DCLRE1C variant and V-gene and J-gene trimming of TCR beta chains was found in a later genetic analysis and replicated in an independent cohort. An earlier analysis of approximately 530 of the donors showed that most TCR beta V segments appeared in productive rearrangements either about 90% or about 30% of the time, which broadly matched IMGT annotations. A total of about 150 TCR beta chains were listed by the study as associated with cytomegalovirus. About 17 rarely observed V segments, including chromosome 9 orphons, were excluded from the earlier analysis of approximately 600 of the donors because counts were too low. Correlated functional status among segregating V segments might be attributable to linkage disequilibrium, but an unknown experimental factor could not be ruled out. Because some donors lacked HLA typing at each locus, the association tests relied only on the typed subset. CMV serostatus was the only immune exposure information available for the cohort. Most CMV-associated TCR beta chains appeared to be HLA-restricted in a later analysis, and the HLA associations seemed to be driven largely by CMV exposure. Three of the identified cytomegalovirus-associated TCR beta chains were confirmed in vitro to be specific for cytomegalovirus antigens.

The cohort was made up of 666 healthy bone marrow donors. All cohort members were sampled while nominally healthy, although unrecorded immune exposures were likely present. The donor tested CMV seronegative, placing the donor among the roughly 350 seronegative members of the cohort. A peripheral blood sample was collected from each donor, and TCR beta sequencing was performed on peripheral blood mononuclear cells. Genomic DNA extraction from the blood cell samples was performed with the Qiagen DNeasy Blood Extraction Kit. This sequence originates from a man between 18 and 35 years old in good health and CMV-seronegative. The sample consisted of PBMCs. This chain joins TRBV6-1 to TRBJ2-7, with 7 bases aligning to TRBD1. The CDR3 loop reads CASSFRDSPVYEQYF. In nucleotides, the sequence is TGTGCCAGCAGTTTCCGGGACAGCCCCGTCTACGAGCAGTACTTC.